This T cell receptor beta chain was sequenced during a study of control samples from healthy donors and cancer patients. CDR3 length: 14 amino acids. V was cut by 7 bases and J by 5 bases, with 17 bases left in between. Germline CDR1 is MNHNY and CDR2 is SVGAGI (reference sequence). The protocol was immunoSEQ multiplex PCR, while the TCRdb copy is restricted to in-frame clones and leaves out a portion. The top ten hold roughly 7.9% of the sample, which has some 13,000 clones, over 70% seen once. The sequence was obtained from a male donor with melanoma. The sample comprised formalin-fixed, paraffin-embedded tissue. The chain employs TRBV6-6 and TRBJ1-2; D is unclear. CDR3 sequence (DNA): TGTGCCAGCACCTCACGCGAGGGCCGATATGGCTACACCTTC. This sequence encodes CASTSREGRYGYTF.